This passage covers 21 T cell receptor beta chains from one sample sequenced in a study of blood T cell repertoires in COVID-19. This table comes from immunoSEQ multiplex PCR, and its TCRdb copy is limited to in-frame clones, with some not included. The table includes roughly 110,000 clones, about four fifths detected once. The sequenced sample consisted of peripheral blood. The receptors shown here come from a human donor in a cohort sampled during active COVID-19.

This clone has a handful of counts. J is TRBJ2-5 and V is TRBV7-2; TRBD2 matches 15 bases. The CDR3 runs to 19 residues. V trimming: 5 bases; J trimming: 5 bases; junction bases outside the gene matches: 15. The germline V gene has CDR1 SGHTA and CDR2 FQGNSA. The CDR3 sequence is CASSPQGLAGGFLHETQYF. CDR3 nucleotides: TGTGCCAGCAGCCCCCAGGGACTAGCGGGAGGCTTCCTCCACGAGACCCAGTACTTC.

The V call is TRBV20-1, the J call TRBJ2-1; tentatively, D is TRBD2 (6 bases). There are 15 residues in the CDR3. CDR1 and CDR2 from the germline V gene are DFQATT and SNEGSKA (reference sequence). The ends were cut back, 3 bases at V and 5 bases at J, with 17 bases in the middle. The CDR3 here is CSASRRTPGDNEQFF. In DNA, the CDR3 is TGCAGTGCTAGTCGGCGAACCCCGGGGGACAATGAGCAGTTCTTC.

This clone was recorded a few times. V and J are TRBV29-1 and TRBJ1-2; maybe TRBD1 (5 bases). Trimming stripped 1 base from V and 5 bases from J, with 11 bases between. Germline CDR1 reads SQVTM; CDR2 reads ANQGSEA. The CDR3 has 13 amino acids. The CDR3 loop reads CSVEGSGLYGYTF. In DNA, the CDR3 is TGCAGCGTTGAAGGGTCAGGGCTATATGGCTACACCTTC.

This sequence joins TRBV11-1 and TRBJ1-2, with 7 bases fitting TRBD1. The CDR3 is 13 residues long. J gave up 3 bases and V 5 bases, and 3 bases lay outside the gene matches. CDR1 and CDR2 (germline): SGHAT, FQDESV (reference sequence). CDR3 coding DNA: TGTGCCAGCAGCCAAGGGACAGACTATGGCTACACCTTC. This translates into CASSQGTDYGYTF.

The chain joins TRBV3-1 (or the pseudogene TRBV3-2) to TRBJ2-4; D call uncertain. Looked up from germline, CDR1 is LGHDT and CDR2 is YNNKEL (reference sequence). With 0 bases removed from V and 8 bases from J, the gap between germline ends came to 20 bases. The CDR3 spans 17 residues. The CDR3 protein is CASSQDKRKEYSDIQYF. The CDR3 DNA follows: TGTGCCAGCAGCCAAGATAAAAGGAAGGAGTACTCGGACATTCAGTACTTC.

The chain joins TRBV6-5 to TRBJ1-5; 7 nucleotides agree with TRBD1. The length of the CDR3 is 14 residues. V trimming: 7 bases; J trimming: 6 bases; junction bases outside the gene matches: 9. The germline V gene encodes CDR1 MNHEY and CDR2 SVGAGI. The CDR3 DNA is TGTGCCAGCATAGACAGGGAAGGGGCTCAGCCCCAGCATTTT. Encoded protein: CASIDREGAQPQHF.

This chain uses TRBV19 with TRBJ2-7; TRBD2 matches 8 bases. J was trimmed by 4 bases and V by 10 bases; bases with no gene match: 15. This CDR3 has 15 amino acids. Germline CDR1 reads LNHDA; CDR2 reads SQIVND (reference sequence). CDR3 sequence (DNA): TGTGCCACCAGACCCAGCGGGAGCATCGATTACGAGCAGTACTTC. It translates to CATRPSGSIDYEQYF.

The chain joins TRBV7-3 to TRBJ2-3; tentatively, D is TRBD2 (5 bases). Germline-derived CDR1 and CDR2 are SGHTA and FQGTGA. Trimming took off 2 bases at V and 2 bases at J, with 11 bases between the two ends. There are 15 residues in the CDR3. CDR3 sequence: CASSLEGRFTDTQYF. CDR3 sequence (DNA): TGTGCCAGCAGCTTAGAGGGCAGGTTCACAGATACGCAGTATTTT.

DNA for the CDR3: TGTGCCAGCAGCTTAACGCCGGGTATAGAGTCCAGCTCCTACAATGAGCAGTTCTTC. Translating it yields CASSLTPGIESSSYNEQFF. This rearrangement joins TRBV7-3 to TRBJ2-1, with D uncertain. Germline loops: CDR1 SGHTA, CDR2 FQGTGA. The CDR3 runs to 19 residues. Trimming took 0 bases from V and 0 from J, leaving 18 bases between them.

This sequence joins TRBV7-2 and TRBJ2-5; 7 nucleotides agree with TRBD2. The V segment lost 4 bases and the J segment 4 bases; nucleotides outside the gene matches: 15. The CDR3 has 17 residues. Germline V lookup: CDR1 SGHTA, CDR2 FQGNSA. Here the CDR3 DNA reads TGTGCCAGCAGCTCCCAGGCGGTGGGGTCGGGGGGAGAGACCCAGTACTTC. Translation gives CASSSQAVGSGGETQYF. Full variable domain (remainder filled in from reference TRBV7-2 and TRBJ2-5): GAGVSQSPSNKVTEKGKDVELRCDPISGHTALYWYRQSLGQGLEFLIYFQGNSAPDKSGLPSDRFSAERTGGSVSTLTIQRTQQEDSAVYLCASSSQAVGSGGETQYFGPGTRLLVL.

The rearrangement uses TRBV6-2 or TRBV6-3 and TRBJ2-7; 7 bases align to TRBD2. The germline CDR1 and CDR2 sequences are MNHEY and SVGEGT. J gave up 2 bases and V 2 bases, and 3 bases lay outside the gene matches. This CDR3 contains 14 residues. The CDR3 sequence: CASSYGRGTYEQYF. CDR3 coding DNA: TGTGCCAGCAGTTACGGGCGGGGGACCTACGAGCAGTACTTC.

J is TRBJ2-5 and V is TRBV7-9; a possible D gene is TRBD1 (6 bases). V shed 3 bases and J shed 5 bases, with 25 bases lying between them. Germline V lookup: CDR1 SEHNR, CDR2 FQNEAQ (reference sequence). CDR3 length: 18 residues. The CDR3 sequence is CASSFLPSLQGLVETQYF. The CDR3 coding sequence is TGTGCCAGCAGCTTTCTTCCGTCACTACAGGGTTTAGTGGAGACCCAGTACTTC.

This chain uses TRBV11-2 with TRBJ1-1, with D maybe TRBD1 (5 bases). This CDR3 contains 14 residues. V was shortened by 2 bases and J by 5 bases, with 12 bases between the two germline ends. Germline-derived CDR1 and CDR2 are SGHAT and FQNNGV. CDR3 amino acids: CASSLQVRGTEAFF. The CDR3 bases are TGTGCCAGCAGCTTACAGGTTCGGGGGACTGAAGCTTTCTTT.

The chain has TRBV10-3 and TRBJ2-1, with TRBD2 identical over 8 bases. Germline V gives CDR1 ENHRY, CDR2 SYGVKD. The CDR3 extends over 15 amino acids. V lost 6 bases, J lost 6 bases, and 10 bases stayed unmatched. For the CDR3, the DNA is TGTGCCATCAGGCAGGGACTAGTCCCTATCAATGAGCAGTTCTTC. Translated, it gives CAIRQGLVPINEQFF.

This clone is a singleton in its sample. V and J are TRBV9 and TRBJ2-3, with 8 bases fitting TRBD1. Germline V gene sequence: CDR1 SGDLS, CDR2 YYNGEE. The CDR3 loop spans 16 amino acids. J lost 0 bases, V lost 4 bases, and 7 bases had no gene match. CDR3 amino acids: CASSTRTGSSTDTQYF. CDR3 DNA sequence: TGTGCCAGCAGCACTCGGACAGGGTCTAGCACAGATACGCAGTATTTT.

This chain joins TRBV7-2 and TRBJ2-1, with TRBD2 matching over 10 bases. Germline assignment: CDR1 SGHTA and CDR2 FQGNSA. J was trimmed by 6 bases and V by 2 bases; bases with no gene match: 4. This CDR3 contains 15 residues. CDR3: CASSLSWTSGNEQFF. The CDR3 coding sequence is TGTGCCAGCAGCTTATCATGGACTAGCGGCAATGAGCAGTTCTTC. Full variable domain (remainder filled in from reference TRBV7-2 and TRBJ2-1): GAGVSQSPSNKVTEKGKDVELRCDPISGHTALYWYRQSLGQGLEFLIYFQGNSAPDKSGLPSDRFSAERTGGSVSTLTIQRTQQEDSAVYLCASSLSWTSGNEQFFGPGTRLTVL.

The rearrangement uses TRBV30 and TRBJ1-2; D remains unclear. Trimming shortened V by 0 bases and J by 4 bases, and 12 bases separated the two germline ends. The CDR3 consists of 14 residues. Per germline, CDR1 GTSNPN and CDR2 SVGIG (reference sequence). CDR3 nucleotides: TGTGCCTGGAGTGTCAGCCAAGCGTCCTATGGCTACACCTTC. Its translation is CAWSVSQASYGYTF. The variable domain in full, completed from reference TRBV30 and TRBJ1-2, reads SQTIHQWPATLVQPVGSPLSLECTVEGTSNPNLYWYRQAAGRGLQLLFYSVGIGQISSEVPQNLSASRPQDRQFILSSKKLLLSDSGFYLCAWSVSQASYGYTFGSGTRLTVV.

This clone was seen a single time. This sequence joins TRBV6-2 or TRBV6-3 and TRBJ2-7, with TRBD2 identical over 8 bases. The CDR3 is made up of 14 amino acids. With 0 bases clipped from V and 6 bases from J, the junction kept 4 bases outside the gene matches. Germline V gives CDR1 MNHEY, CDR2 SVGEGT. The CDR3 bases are TGTGCCAGCAGTTACTCGTCGGGAGGGCGCGAGCAGTACGTC. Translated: CASSYSSGGREQYV.

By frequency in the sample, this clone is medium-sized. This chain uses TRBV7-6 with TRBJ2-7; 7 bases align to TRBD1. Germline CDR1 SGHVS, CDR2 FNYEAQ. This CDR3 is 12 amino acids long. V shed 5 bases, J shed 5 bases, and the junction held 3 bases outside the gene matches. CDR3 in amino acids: CASSPGQNEQYF. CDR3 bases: TGTGCCAGCAGCCCGGGACAGAACGAGCAGTACTTC.

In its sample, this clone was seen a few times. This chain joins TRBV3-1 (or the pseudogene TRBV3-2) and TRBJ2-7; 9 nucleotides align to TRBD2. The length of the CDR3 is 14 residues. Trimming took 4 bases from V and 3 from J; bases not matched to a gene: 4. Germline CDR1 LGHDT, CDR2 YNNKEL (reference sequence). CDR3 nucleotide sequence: TGTGCCAGCAGCCCAGGACTAGCGAACTACGAGCAGTACTTC. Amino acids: CASSPGLANYEQYF.

Here the CDR3 reads CASSDGGTSYGYTF. CDR3 sequence (DNA): TGTGCCAGCAGTGACGGGGGGACTTCCTATGGCTACACCTTC. The chain joins TRBV6-4 to TRBJ1-2; D possibly corresponds to TRBD1 (5 bases). Looked up from germline, CDR1 is MRHNA and CDR2 is SNTAGT. CDR3 length: 14 residues. Trimming shortened V by 2 bases and J by 4 bases, and 11 bases separated the two germline ends.